The T cell receptor (beta chain) described here comes from a study of shared clonotypes between healthy human individuals. V was trimmed by 1 base and J by 7 bases, leaving 10 bases between them. CDR3 size: 14 residues. Germline V lookup: CDR1 MNHEY, CDR2 SVGAGI. Produced via immunoSEQ multiplex PCR; TCRdb's table is partial and in-frame only. The sample yields approximately 1.1 million clones, 75% to 85% seen once. The study enrolled healthy HIV-negative adults without recent acute infections or vaccinations as donors. This clone was picked up one time. This receptor was obtained from a man younger than 30 in good health. Some clones in this sample may be carry-over from other donors' samples. V is TRBV6-5 and J is TRBJ1-4; the D gene is possibly TRBD1 (5 bases). The source material was memory CD4+ T cells from PBMCs. Subset reported: CD45RA-negative fraction. As DNA, the CDR3 is TGTGCCAGCAGTTACTTGTCTGGGACTGAAAAACTGTTTTTT. Translating it yields CASSYLSGTEKLFF.